Listed here are 13 T cell receptor beta chains from one sample, sequenced in a study of T cell repertoires in cytomegalovirus infection (dated by TCRdb to between 2018 and 2021). These receptors' targets are unknown. The data were produced on an Illumina HiSeq 1500. Through fastp at Q25 and MiXCR, TCRdb rebuilt clones from the public reads, retaining in-frame beta chains. When rows share a CDR3 protein, they turn into one entry using the most common DNA and genes. A total of some 940,000 distinct CDR3 sequences appear in this sample, 25% to 40% of them only once. The biggest ten clones account for about an eighth of the sample. According to the study, the label for this sample's treatment or condition signals: in vitro stimulation with specific CMV peptide epitopes to enrich CMV-specific T cells. Sample: cultured CD8+ T cells from PBMCs, taken from culture after CMV antigen stimulation. The receptors come from a human donor in good health (CMV status not recorded). Some clones in this sample may be carry-over from other donors' samples.

The V call is TRBV7-6, the J call TRBJ2-1; D is possibly TRBD1 (7 bases). From germline, CDR1 is SGHVS and CDR2 FNYEAQ. The CDR3 covers 15 residues. V lost 4 bases to trimming and J lost 7 bases, with 17 bases between them. In DNA form, the CDR3 reads TGTGCCAGCAGCTCCCGTATCTCAGGGGGGAATGAGCAGTTCTTC. It is translated as CASSSRISGGNEQFF. Together with reference TRBV7-6 and TRBJ2-1, the CDR3 gives the full variable domain: GAGVSQSPRYKVTKRGQDVALRCDPISGHVSLYWYRQALGQGPEFLTYFNYEAQQDKSGLPNDRFSAERPEGSISTLTIQRTEQRDSAMYRCASSSRISGGNEQFFGPGTRLTVL.

The sample holds many counts of this clonotype. A read error is possible here, since a much larger clone lies one base away. The rearrangement joins TRBV27 to TRBJ2-3; no clear D. The V gene lost 5 bases and the J gene lost 2 bases, with 5 bases spanning the gap. In germline, CDR1 is MNHEY, CDR2 SMNVEV (reference sequence). CDR3 length: 12 amino acids. This CDR3 is CASSPDTDTQYF. The CDR3 DNA is TGTGCCAGCAGTCCTGACACAGATACGCAGTATTTT.

The chain recombines TRBV5-4 with TRBJ1-2, with D possibly being TRBD1 (5 bases). The CDR3 runs to 15 residues. The germline V gene has CDR1 SGHNT and CDR2 YYREEE (reference sequence). V was shortened by 0 bases and J by 1 base, with 10 bases between the two germline ends. The CDR3 loop is CASSLGGRDNYGYTF. CDR3 nucleotide sequence: TGTGCCAGCAGCTTGGGAGGCAGGGATAACTATGGCTACACCTTC.

As concerns this clonotype: This may be a read error, as it is one base from a much larger clone. This chain links TRBV7-6 with TRBJ1-6, with D uncertain. The CDR3 runs 14 residues. Germline CDR1 reads SGHVS; CDR2 reads FNYEAQ. CDR3 DNA sequence: TGTGTCAGCAGCCGCGAGGGAGATAATTCACCCCTCCACTTT. Protein product: CVSSREGDNSPLHF.

Ten or more counts support this clonotype. This sequence joins TRBV7-2 and TRBJ1-1; D ambiguous. The CDR3 runs to 16 residues. The V gene's germline CDR1 is SGHTA and CDR2 FQGNSA. The ends were cut back, 5 bases at V and 0 bases at J, with 16 bases in the middle. CDR3: CASSPTLTSMNTEAFF. DNA for the CDR3: TGTGCCAGCAGCCCTACTTTGACTTCCATGAACACTGAAGCTTTCTTT. Filled out from reference TRBV7-2 and TRBJ1-1, the complete variable domain reads GAGVSQSPSNKVTEKGKDVELRCDPISGHTALYWYRQSLGQGLEFLIYFQGNSAPDKSGLPSDRFSAERTGGSVSTLTIQRTQQEDSAVYLCASSPTLTSMNTEAFFGQGTRLTVV.

This clonotype occurred a few times. The chain has TRBV5-6 and TRBJ2-3; TRBD1 is a possible D gene (5 bases). There are 16 residues in the CDR3. Between the trimmed V and J ends, which lost 4 bases and 1 base, there was a span of 16 bases. The germline CDR1 and CDR2 sequences are SGHDT and YYEEEE. The CDR3 sequence: CASSPEWTPGTDTQYF. The CDR3 bases are TGTGCCAGCAGCCCGGAGTGGACACCGGGCACAGATACGCAGTATTTT. The full variable domain, completed using reference TRBV5-6 and TRBJ2-3, is DAGVTQSPTHLIKTRGQQVTLRCSPKSGHDTVSWYQQALGQGPQFIFQYYEEEERQRGNFPDRFSGHQFPNYSSELNVNALLLGDSALYLCASSPEWTPGTDTQYFGPGTRLTVL.

Comments on this clonotype: The conserved final phenylalanine or tryptophan is absent from the CDR3, which likely points to a read error. The chain recombines TRBV7-7 with TRBJ2-1; the match to TRBD2 covers 9 bases. CDR1 and CDR2 from the germline V gene are SSHAT and FNYEAQ (reference sequence). The CDR3 is 13 residues long. The CDR3 loop reads CASSFISGGEQFS. The CDR3 nucleotides read TGTGCTAGCAGCTTTATTAGCGGGGGTGAGCAGTTCTCC.

CDR3 in amino acids: CASSLDGESDTEAFF. The CDR3 DNA follows: TGCGCCAGCAGCTTGGACGGCGAGTCGGACACTGAAGCTTTCTTT. This sequence joins TRBV5-1 and TRBJ1-1, with no clear D. Trimming left V 0 bases short and J 3 bases short, with 12 bases between. Germline values: CDR1 SGHRS, CDR2 YFSETQ. The CDR3 consists of 15 residues.

This clonotype has just a few counts. The V and J genes are TRBV5-6 and TRBJ2-7, with no clear D. Germline V CDR1 and CDR2: SGHDT, YYEEEE. Trimming removed 6 bases from V and 0 bases from J, with 13 bases in between. There are 14 residues in the CDR3. The CDR3 sequence is CASKGGPSSYEQYV. CDR3 nucleotide sequence: TGTGCCAGCAAGGGTGGTCCGAGCTCCTACGAGCAGTACGTC.

This clonotype was observed a handful of times. The chain couples TRBV19 to TRBJ1-5, with TRBD1 identical over 10 bases. This CDR3 is built from 15 residues. With V trimmed by 5 bases and J by 5 bases, 6 bases remained unmatched. Per the germline V gene, CDR1 is LNHDA and CDR2 is SQIVND (reference sequence). CDR3 residues: CASSGGQGIYQPQHF. CDR3 coding DNA: TGTGCCAGTAGTGGGGGACAGGGGATTTATCAGCCCCAGCATTTT. The full variable domain, completed using reference TRBV19 and TRBJ1-5, is DGGITQSPKYLFRKEGQNVTLSCEQNLNHDAMYWYRQDPGQGLRLIYYSQIVNDFQKGDIAEGYSVSREKKESFPLTVTSAQKNPTAFYLCASSGGQGIYQPQHFGDGTRLSIL.

This clonotype has a handful of counts. J is TRBJ1-5 and V is TRBV6-6; TRBD1 agrees at 9 bases. The CDR3 loop spans 15 amino acids. With 6 bases clipped from V and 3 bases from J, the junction kept 6 bases outside the gene matches. Germline assignment: CDR1 MNHNY and CDR2 SVGAGI (reference sequence). The CDR3: CASSRTGDHNQPQHF. The CDR3 DNA sequence: TGTGCCAGCAGCCGGACAGGGGACCACAATCAGCCCCAGCATTTT.

The chain links TRBV15 to TRBJ2-1, with 9 positions matching TRBD2. V lost 0 bases, J lost 7 bases, and 7 bases stayed unmatched. Germline values: CDR1 LNHNV, CDR2 YYDKDF (reference sequence). This CDR3 spans 16 amino acids. This CDR3 reads CATSRDGVAGENEQFF. CDR3 coding DNA: TGTGCCACCAGCAGAGATGGGGTAGCGGGGGAAAATGAGCAGTTCTTC.

The chain links TRBV4-3 to TRBJ2-6; D is uncertain. In germline, CDR1 is LGHNA, CDR2 YSLEER. There are 15 residues in the CDR3. Trimming took off 3 bases at V and 1 base at J, with 7 bases between the two ends. DNA of the CDR3: TGCGCCAGCAGCCACTATTATTCTGGGGCCAACGTCCTGACTTTC. This translates into CASSHYYSGANVLTF.